This is a list of T cell receptor beta chains from one sample in a study of CD8+CD57+ T cells in acquired aplastic anemia. From the reads, TCRdb called clonotypes with MiXCR, one entry per CDR3 protein. The table has more than 200,000 distinct CDR3 sequences, about half seen once. Sequenced input: sorted CD4+, CD8+, or CD8+CD57+ T cells (not recorded which) from PBMCs. These receptors all stem from a human donor with aplastic anemia. Each CDR3 is given with its conserved first and last residue. D genes are given only for firm matches. Only some rows state a clone size, as once, few, many or a class for expanded clones.

j_call clone_size d_call v_call cdr3_nt cdr3_aa
TRBJ2-1 many NA TRBV5-5 TGTGCCAGCAGCTCGAAACGTGAGCAGTTCTTC CASSSKREQFF
TRBJ2-1 NA NA TRBV19 TGTGCCAGCAGTGGCCCGGGAGCCCGGTTCTTC CASSGPGARFF
TRBJ1-6 once NA TRBV20-1 TGCAGTGCTTGTGACCCCGAACAGGGTTTGGGATCACCCCTCCACTTT CSACDPEQGLGSPLHF
TRBJ2-7 NA TRBD1 TRBV19 TGTGCCAGTAATCCGGGACAGCGAGTCTACGAGCAGTACTTC CASNPGQRVYEQYF
TRBJ1-3 once NA TRBV20-1 TGCAGTGCTAGAGATTTGGAGGATAGGGGAAACACCATATATTTT CSARDLEDRGNTIYF
TRBJ1-1 many NA TRBV20-1 TGCAGTGCTAGAACCCCCGAGGGGGGGAGAGACACTGAAGCTTTCTTT CSARTPEGGRDTEAFF
TRBJ1-6 NA NA TRBV27 TGTGCCAGCAGTCCCAATCCCCCGGTTTGGTCCTATAATTCACCCCTCCGCTTT CASSPNPPVWSYNSPLRF
TRBJ2-5 NA TRBD2 TRBV7-8 TGTGCCAGCAGCTTAGGAGCGGGGGTCTGGGAGACCCAGTACTTC CASSLGAGVWETQYF
TRBJ2-3 many NA TRBV7-9 TGTGCCAGCAGCTGGGGGCGCACAGATACGCAGTATTTT CASSWGRTDTQYF
TRBJ2-3 many NA TRBV5-1 TGCGCCAGCAGCTTGAACCCCGGACAGCTCACAGATACGCAGTATTTT CASSLNPGQLTDTQYF
TRBJ2-5 NA TRBD2 TRBV19 TGTGCCAGTAGTATGCCTCCGTTCGGGGGGGAAGAGACCCAGTACTTC CASSMPPFGGEETQYF
TRBJ1-1 many TRBD1 TRBV12-3/TRBV12-4 TGTGCCAGCGGCCCTCAGGGGGGGGATGAAGCTTTCTTT CASGPQGGDEAFF
TRBJ1-6 NA NA TRBV19 TGTGCCAGTAGTCCCCGGGCGGGGAGTGGTTCGCCCCTCCACTTT CASSPRAGSGSPLHF
TRBJ1-6 NA NA TRBV9 TGTGCCAGCTCACCAAAGGAACAGGGCCTGAATTCACCCCTCCACTTT CASSPKEQGLNSPLHF
TRBJ1-5 many NA TRBV20-1 TGCAGTGCCACAACGGGGAATCAGCCCCAGCATTTT CSATTGNQPQHF
TRBJ2-7 NA TRBD2 TRBV6-5 TGTGCCAGCAGTCGAGCGGGGGACTCCTACGAGCAGTACTTC CASSRAGDSYEQYF
TRBJ2-2 many TRBD2 TRBV10-2 TGCGCCAGCAGTGTGGTGACTAGCGGTGACACCGGGGAGCTGTTTTTT CASSVVTSGDTGELFF
TRBJ1-1 few NA TRBV5-1 TGTGCCAGCAGCTTGACAATGAACACTGAAGCTTTCTTT CASSLTMNTEAFF
TRBJ2-7 NA TRBD2 TRBV20-1 TGCAGTGCTAGTGTAGCGGGATCCCACTACGAGCAGTACTTC CSASVAGSHYEQYF
TRBJ2-1 NA NA TRBV19 TGTGCCAGCGGGGTCGACGAGCAGTTCTTC CASGVDEQFF
TRBJ2-5 few NA TRBV24-1 TGTGCCACCAGTCCGACAGTAGAGCAAGAGACCCAGTACTTC CATSPTVEQETQYF
TRBJ1-5 many NA TRBV5-6 TGTGCCAGCAGCACTTCAAAGAGGGAATATAGCAATCAGCCCCAGCATTTT CASSTSKREYSNQPQHF
TRBJ2-1 few NA TRBV10-3 TGTGCCATCAGCTCCGTCGATGAGCAGTTCTTC CAISSVDEQFF
TRBJ1-1 once NA TRBV5-1 TGCGCCAGCAGCGAAAGGACGGCGAACACTGAAGCTTTCTTT CASSERTANTEAFF
TRBJ2-3 few NA TRBV6-2/TRBV6-3 TGTGCCAGCAGTCGTACTCAAACATCAGATACGCAGTATTTT CASSRTQTSDTQYF
TRBJ2-2 many TRBD2 TRBV5-4 TGTGCCAGCAGCAACCGGACTAGCGGGGGGCTTGGGGAGCTGTTTTTT CASSNRTSGGLGELFF
TRBJ1-4 NA TRBD1 TRBV24-1 TGTGCCACCAGTGATTTGCAAGGGACAGGGGGGAATGAAAAACTGTTTTTT CATSDLQGTGGNEKLFF
TRBJ2-1 once TRBD1 TRBV2 TGTGCCAGCACTTCGAGGGGGCGACTCCCTAAAGGACAGGCCTTTAATGAGCAGTTCTTC CASTSRGRLPKGQAFNEQFF
TRBJ1-1 NA NA TRBV29-1 TGCAGCGTTTATTCGGGGCCCAACATGAACACTGAAGCTTTCTTT CSVYSGPNMNTEAFF
TRBJ2-7 NA TRBD1 TRBV20-1 TGCAGCTCCCCGGGACAGTTCGACGAGCAGTACTTC CSSPGQFDEQYF
TRBJ2-2 NA TRBD2 TRBV5-1 TGCGCCAGCAGCTCCGGACTAGAAAGGGTCGGGGAGCCGTTTTTT CASSSGLERVGEPFF
TRBJ2-7 many TRBD1 TRBV6-1 TGTGCCAGCAGTGGCCCGGGACAGGGGATGCGGCAGTACTTC CASSGPGQGMRQYF
TRBJ1-5 many NA TRBV19 TGTGCCAGTAGTAGGGTTAATCAGCCCCAGCATTTT CASSRVNQPQHF
TRBJ2-2 NA NA TRBV19 TGTGCCAGTAGTATATCGACCCAGAGTACCGGGGAGCTGTTTTTT CASSISTQSTGELFF
TRBJ2-3 NA NA TRBV19 TGTGCCAGTAGCCGCTTCGGGCTAGGCCGATCAGGAGATACGCAGTATTTT CASSRFGLGRSGDTQYF
TRBJ1-5 many NA TRBV7-2 TGTGCCAGCAGCTTTCTGGGGAGTTACAATCAGCCCCAGCATTTT CASSFLGSYNQPQHF
TRBJ1-6 NA NA TRBV7-2 TGTGCCAGCAGCCAGGGTAGGGTGAGCGGTTCACCCCTCCACTTT CASSQGRVSGSPLHF
TRBJ2-7 many NA TRBV5-1 TGCGCCAGCAGCTCTACCTCGCGTTTCACGCGGGGCTCCTACGAGCAGTACTTC CASSSTSRFTRGSYEQYF
TRBJ1-6 NA NA TRBV2 TGTGCCAGCAGTGACGATCGGGGCTATAATTCACCCCTCCACTTT CASSDDRGYNSPLHF
TRBJ2-7 NA TRBD2 TRBV10-3 TGTGCCATCAGTGAGTCGTCCGGGACTAGCTCCTACGAGCAGTACTTC CAISESSGTSSYEQYF
TRBJ1-2 once TRBD1 TRBV6-1 TGTGCCAGCAGTATGCGACTCGGGGACAGTTACCTAATTGACTATGGCTACACCTTC CASSMRLGDSYLIDYGYTF
TRBJ2-7 many NA TRBV7-9 TGTGCCAGCAGCTTTCCAGACGGAACCTACGAGCAGTACTTC CASSFPDGTYEQYF
TRBJ1-1 NA NA TRBV5-1 TGCGCCAGCAGCTTGGTTAGCGGGGGTGGGGCTTTCTTT CASSLVSGGGAFF
TRBJ1-2 NA NA TRBV12-3/TRBV12-4 TGTGCCAGCAGTTTAAGGCCAGGGTATGGCTACACCTTC CASSLRPGYGYTF
TRBJ2-1 once NA TRBV12-3/TRBV12-4 TGTGCCAGCAGTCCAGGACCTGACCGGTATGAGCAGTTCTTC CASSPGPDRYEQFF
TRBJ2-1 NA TRBD2 TRBV25-1 TGTGCCAGCAGTCTTCCCGGGACTAGCGGGAGTAATGAGCAGTTCTTC CASSLPGTSGSNEQFF
TRBJ1-1 NA NA TRBV5-1 TGTGCCAGCAGCCCACGTAACAGGGTCTCTTACACTGAAGCTTTCTTT CASSPRNRVSYTEAFF
TRBJ2-1 NA NA TRBV7-2 TGTGCCAGCAGCCCTAGTCAAGGAGTTTACAATGAGCAGTTCTTC CASSPSQGVYNEQFF
TRBJ2-6 NA TRBD1 TRBV19 TGTGCCAGTAGCACCCGACAGGGGGCGTACGGGGCCAACGTCCTGACTTTC CASSTRQGAYGANVLTF
TRBJ2-1 NA NA TRBV9 TGTGCCAGCAGCGTAGGATCGGGAGTCAATGAGCAGTTCTTC CASSVGSGVNEQFF
TRBJ1-5 NA TRBD1 TRBV20-1 TGCAGTGCCCAACGGACAGGGGGGAGCGGTCAGCCCCAGCATTTT CSAQRTGGSGQPQHF
TRBJ1-5 NA TRBD1 TRBV20-1 TGCAGTGCTAGAAAGGACAGGGTTAGCAATCAGCCCCAGCATTTT CSARKDRVSNQPQHF
TRBJ2-1 few NA TRBV10-1 TGCGCCAGCAGTCACGTCGGGGGAGGCAATGAGCAGTTCTTC CASSHVGGGNEQFF